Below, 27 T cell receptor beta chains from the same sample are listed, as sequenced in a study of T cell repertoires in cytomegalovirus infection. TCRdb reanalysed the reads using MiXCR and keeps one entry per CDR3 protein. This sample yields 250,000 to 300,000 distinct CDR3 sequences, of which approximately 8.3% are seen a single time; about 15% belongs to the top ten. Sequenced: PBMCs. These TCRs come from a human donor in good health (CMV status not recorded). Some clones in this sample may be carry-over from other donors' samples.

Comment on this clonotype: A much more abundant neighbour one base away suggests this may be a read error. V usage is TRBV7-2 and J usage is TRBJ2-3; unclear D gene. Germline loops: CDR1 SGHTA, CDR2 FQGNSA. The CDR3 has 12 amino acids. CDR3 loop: CACSFGTDTQYF. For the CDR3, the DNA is TGTGCCTGCAGCTTCGGCACAGATACGCAGTATTTT. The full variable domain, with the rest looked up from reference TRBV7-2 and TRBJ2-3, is GAGVSQSPSNKVTEKGKDVELRCDPISGHTALYWYRQSLGQGLEFLIYFQGNSAPDKSGLPSDRFSAERTGGSVSTLTIQRTQQEDSAVYLCACSFGTDTQYFGPGTRLTVL.

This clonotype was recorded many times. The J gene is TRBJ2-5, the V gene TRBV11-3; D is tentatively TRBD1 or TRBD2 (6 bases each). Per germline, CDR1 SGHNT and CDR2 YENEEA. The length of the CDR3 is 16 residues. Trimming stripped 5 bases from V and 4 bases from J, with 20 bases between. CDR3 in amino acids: CASSGGGRELGETQYF. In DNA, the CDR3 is TGTGCCAGCAGCGGAGGGGGTAGGGAGTTGGGAGAGACCCAGTACTTC.

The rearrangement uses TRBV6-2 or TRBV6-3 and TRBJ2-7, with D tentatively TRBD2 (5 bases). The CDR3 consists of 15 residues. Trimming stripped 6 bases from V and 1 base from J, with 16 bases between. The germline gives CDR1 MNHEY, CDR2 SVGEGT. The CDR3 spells CASSPTRRNSYEQYF. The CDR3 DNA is TGTGCCAGCAGCCCCACTAGGCGGAATTCCTACGAGCAGTACTTC.

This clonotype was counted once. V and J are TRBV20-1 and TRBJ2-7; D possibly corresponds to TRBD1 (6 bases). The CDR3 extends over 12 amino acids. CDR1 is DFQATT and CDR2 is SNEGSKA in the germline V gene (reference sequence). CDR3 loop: CIVARGGYEQYF. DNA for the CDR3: TGCATTGTGGCCAGGGGCGGCTACGAGCAGTACTTC.

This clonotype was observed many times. The DNA for the CDR3 is TGCGCCAGCAGCCCTGGGGCAGGGTCCCCCGAGCAGTACTTC. Translating it yields CASSPGAGSPEQYF. The chain combines TRBV5-1 with TRBJ2-7, with D perhaps matching TRBD1 (5 bases). Germline CDR1 is SGHRS and CDR2 is YFSETQ. There are 14 residues in the CDR3. V lost 4 bases and J 6 bases, leaving 17 bases between the germline ends.

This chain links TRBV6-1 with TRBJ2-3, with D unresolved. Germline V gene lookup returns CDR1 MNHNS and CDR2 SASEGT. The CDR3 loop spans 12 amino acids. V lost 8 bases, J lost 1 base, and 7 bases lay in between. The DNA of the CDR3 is TGTGCCAGCGAAAAGGGCACAGATACGCAGTATTTT. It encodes CASEKGTDTQYF.

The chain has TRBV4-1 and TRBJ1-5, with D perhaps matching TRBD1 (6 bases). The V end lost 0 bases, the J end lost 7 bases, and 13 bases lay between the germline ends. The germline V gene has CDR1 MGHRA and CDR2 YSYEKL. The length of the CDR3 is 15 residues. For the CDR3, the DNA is TGCGCCAGCAGCCAAGAGGAGGGGGGGGCCCAGCCCCAGCATTTT. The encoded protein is CASSQEEGGAQPQHF.

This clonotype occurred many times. CDR3: CASRSTGSRQPQHF. Here the CDR3 DNA reads TGTGCCAGCAGATCTACAGGGTCGAGGCAGCCCCAGCATTTT. The chain employs TRBV6-1 and TRBJ1-5; TRBD1 is a possible D gene (6 bases). V dropped 6 bases and J dropped 7 bases, with 16 bases sitting between them. CDR1 and CDR2 (germline): MNHNS, SASEGT. This CDR3 is 14 amino acids long.

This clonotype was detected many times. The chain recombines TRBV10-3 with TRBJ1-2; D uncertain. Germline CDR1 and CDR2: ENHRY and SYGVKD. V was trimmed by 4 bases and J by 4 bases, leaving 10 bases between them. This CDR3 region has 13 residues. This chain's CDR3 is CAISGGPPYGYTF. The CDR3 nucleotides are TGTGCCATCAGTGGTGGCCCCCCCTATGGCTACACCTTC.

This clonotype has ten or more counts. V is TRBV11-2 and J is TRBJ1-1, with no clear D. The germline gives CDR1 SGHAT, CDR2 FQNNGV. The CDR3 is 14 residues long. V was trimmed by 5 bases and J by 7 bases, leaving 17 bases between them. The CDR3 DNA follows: TGTGCCAGCAGCCCTTATGGAGGGAACTATGAAGCTTTCTTT. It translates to CASSPYGGNYEAFF.

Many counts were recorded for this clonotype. The CDR3 sequence: CASSTTTETQYF. The CDR3 bases are TGTGCCAGCAGTACAACCACGGAGACCCAGTACTTC. The V call is TRBV7-2, the J call TRBJ2-5, with D unresolved. CDR1 is SGHTA, CDR2 FQGNSA, per germline. The V end was cut by 6 bases, the J end by 5 bases, with 10 bases between. This CDR3 contains 12 residues.

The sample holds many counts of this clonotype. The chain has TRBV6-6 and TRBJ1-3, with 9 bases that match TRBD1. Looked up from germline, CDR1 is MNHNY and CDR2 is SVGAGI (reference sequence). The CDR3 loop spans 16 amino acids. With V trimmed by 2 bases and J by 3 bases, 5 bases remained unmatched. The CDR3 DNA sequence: TGTGCCAGCAGTTACCCCGGGACAGGGATTGGAAACACCATATATTTT. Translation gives CASSYPGTGIGNTIYF.

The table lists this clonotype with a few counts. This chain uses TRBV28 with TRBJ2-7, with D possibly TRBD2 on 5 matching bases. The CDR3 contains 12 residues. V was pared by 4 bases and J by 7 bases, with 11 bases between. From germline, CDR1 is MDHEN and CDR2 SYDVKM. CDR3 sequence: CASSSGSLEQYF. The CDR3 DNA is TGTGCCAGCAGTTCGGGGTCCCTAGAGCAGTACTTC.

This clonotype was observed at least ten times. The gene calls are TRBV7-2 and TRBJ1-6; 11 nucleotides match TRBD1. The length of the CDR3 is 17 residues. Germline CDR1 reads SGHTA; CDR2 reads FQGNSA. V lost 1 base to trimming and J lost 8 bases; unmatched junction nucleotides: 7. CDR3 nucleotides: TGTGCCAGCAGCTTAGGGGGGACAGGGGGTTCGGATTCACCCCTCCACTTT. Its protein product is CASSLGGTGGSDSPLHF. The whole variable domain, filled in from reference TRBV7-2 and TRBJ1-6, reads GAGVSQSPSNKVTEKGKDVELRCDPISGHTALYWYRQSLGQGLEFLIYFQGNSAPDKSGLPSDRFSAERTGGSVSTLTIQRTQQEDSAVYLCASSLGGTGGSDSPLHFGNGTRLTVT.

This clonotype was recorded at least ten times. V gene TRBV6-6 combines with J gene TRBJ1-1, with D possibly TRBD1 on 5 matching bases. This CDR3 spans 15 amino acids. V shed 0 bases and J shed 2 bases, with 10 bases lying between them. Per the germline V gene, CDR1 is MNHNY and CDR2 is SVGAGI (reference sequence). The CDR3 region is CASSYSRQINTEAFF. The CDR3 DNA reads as TGTGCCAGCAGTTACTCGCGACAGATAAACACTGAAGCTTTCTTT.

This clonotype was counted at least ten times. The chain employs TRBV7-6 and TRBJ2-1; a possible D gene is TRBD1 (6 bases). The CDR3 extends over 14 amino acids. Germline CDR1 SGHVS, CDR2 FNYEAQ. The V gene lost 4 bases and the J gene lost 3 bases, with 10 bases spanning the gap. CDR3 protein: CASSSDSFYNEQFF. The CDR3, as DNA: TGTGCCAGCAGCTCGGACAGTTTCTACAATGAGCAGTTCTTC.

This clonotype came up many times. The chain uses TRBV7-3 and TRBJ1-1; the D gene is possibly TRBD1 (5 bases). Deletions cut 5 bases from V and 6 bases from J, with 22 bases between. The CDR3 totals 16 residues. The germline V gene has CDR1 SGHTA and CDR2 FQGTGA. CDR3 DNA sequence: TGTGCCAGCAGCGCCTCAGGGAGTCGCGCTTCGGCTGAAGCTTTCTTT. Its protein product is CASSASGSRASAEAFF. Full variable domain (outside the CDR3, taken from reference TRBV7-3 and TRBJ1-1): GAGVSQTPSNKVTEKGKYVELRCDPISGHTALYWYRQSLGQGPEFLIYFQGTGAADDSGLPNDRFFAVRPEGSVSTLKIQRTERGDSAVYLCASSASGSRASAEAFFGQGTRLTVV.

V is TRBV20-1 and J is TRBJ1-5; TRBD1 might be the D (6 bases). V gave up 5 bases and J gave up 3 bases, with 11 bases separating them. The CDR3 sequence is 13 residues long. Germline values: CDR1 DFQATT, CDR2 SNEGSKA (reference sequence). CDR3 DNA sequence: TGCAGTGCTGGAACAGGGAACAATCAGCCCCAGCATTTT. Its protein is CSAGTGNNQPQHF.

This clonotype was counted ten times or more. The DNA for the CDR3 is TGTGCCAGCAGCTTAGGCGGGTTGACGAGCACTGAAGCTTTCTTT. Translating it yields CASSLGGLTSTEAFF. J is TRBJ1-1 and V is TRBV7-6; D unclear. V was pared by 1 base and J by 4 bases, with 13 bases between. CDR1 is SGHVS, CDR2 FNYEAQ, per germline. CDR3 length equals 15 residues.

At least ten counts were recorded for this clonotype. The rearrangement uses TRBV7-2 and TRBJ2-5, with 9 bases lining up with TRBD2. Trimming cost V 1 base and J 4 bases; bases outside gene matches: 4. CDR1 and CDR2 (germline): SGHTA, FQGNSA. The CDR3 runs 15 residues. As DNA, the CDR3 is TGTGCCAGCAGCTTAGATCCGACTAGCGGAGAGACCCAGTACTTC. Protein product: CASSLDPTSGETQYF.

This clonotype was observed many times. CDR3 sequence (DNA): TGTGCCAGCAGCTTAGGGGTTAGACAGGGTCAGGTGTCAGATACGCAGTATTTT. Its translation: CASSLGVRQGQVSDTQYF. The rearrangement joins TRBV7-2 to TRBJ2-3; 7 bases map to TRBD1. With 1 base clipped from V and 4 bases from J, the junction kept 14 bases outside the gene matches. Germline V gene lookup returns CDR1 SGHTA and CDR2 FQGNSA. The CDR3 runs to 18 residues.

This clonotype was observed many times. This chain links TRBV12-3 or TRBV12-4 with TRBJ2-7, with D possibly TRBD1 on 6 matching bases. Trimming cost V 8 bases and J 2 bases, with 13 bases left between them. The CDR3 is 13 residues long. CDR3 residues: CASRDTGPYEQYF. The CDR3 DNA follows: TGTGCCAGCCGGGACACCGGGCCCTACGAGCAGTACTTC.

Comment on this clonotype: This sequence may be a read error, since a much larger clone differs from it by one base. DNA for the CDR3: TGCGCCAGCAGCCAAGATCCAACGGATATGAACACTGAAGCTTTCTTT. Translating gives CASSQDPTDMNTEAFF. J is TRBJ1-1 and V is TRBV4-3; D not resolved. The length of the CDR3 is 16 residues. V was shortened by 0 bases and J by 0 bases, with 11 bases between the two germline ends. Germline V gene data show CDR1 as LGHNA and CDR2 as YSLEER.

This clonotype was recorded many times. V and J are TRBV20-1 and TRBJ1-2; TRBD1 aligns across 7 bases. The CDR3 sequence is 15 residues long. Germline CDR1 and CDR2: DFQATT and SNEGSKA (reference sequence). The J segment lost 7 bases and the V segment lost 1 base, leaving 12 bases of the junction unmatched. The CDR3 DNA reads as TGCAGTGCTAGAGTTAACAGGGGCGTCGCTAGTGGCTACACCTTC. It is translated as CSARVNRGVASGYTF.

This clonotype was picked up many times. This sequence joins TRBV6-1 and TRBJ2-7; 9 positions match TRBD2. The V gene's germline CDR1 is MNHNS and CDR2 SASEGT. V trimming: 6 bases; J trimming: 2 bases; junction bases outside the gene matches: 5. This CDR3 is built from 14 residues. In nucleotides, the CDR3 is TGTGCCAGCAGCCAGACTAGCGGACCCTACGAGCAGTACTTC. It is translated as CASSQTSGPYEQYF.

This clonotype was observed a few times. The CDR3 sequence: CATSRDRDPYNEQFF. The CDR3 DNA is TGTGCCACCAGCAGAGACCGGGACCCCTACAATGAGCAGTTCTTC. The chain recombines TRBV15 with TRBJ2-1; perhaps D is TRBD1 or TRBD2 (5 bases each). This CDR3 has 15 amino acids. Looked up from germline, CDR1 is LNHNV and CDR2 is YYDKDF (reference sequence). The V end lost 0 bases, the J end lost 2 bases, and 8 bases lay between the germline ends.

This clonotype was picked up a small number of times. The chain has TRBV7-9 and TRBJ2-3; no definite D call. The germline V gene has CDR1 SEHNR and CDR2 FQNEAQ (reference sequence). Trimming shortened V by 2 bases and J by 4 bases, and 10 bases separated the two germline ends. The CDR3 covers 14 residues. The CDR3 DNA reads TGTGCCAGCAGCTTAAGCGTGGGCCCAGATACGCAGTATTTT. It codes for CASSLSVGPDTQYF.